Listed below are T cell receptor beta chains from one sample, sequenced in a study of early T cells in non-severe SARS-CoV-2 infection. MiXCR, run by TCRdb on the 5' RACE reads, gives a single entry per CDR3 protein. The data hold 95,000 to 100,000 distinct CDR3 sequences, with approximately 9.9% observed a single time. The sequencing input was whole blood. The receptors were gathered from an adult who was a healthcare worker with PCR-confirmed SARS-CoV-2 infection or an uninfected control (not recorded which). Both conserved end residues are part of each CDR3. Fields, in order: CDR3 protein, CDR3 DNA, J gene, clone size, D gene, V gene. A D gene is named only where the DNA matches it firmly. Not all rows give a size; the values are once, few, many and, for expanded clones, a class.

CDR3: CASSSRGVPNEQFF
DNA: TGCGCCAGCAGCTCGAGGGGAGTCCCTAATGAGCAGTTCTTC
J: TRBJ2-1
size: -
D: -
V: TRBV5-1

CDR3: CSASPFGGQETQYF
DNA: TGCAGTGCTAGCCCCTTCGGGGGCCAAGAGACCCAGTACTTC
J: TRBJ2-5
size: few
D: -
V: TRBV20-1

CDR3: CASSGFATNEKLFF
DNA: TGTGCCAGCAGTGGGTTTGCAACTAATGAAAAACTGTTTTTT
J: TRBJ1-4
size: few
D: -
V: TRBV28

CDR3: CASSLAAGNTEAFF
DNA: TGTGCCAGCAGCTTAGCGGCGGGGAACACTGAAGCTTTCTTT
J: TRBJ1-1
size: many
D: -
V: TRBV11-2

CDR3: CASSGQTGRNQPQHF
DNA: TGTGCCAGCAGTGGCCAGACAGGGCGGAATCAGCCCCAGCATTTT
J: TRBJ1-5
size: many
D: TRBD1
V: TRBV6-1

CDR3: CATSRDRVSYEQYF
DNA: TGTGCCACCAGCAGAGATAGGGTCTCCTACGAGCAGTACTTC
J: TRBJ2-7
size: many
D: -
V: TRBV15

CDR3: CASRPGTGQGEKLFF
DNA: TGTGCCAGCAGGCCCGGGACAGGGCAGGGGGAAAAACTGTTTTTT
J: TRBJ1-4
size: once
D: TRBD1
V: TRBV27

CDR3: CATSDARGTGGYGYTF
DNA: TGTGCCACCAGTGATGCCCGGGGGACAGGGGGCTATGGCTACACCTTC
J: TRBJ1-2
size: few
D: TRBD1
V: TRBV24-1

CDR3: CASSADRAANEKLFF
DNA: TGTGCCAGCAGCGCCGACAGGGCGGCTAATGAAAAACTGTTTTTT
J: TRBJ1-4
size: -
D: TRBD1
V: TRBV2

CDR3: CASTTWGAGTEAFF
DNA: TGTGCCAGCACCACCTGGGGGGCGGGCACTGAAGCTTTCTTT
J: TRBJ1-1
size: -
D: -
V: TRBV27

CDR3: CATAIRTGLTGELFF
DNA: TGTGCCACCGCTATAAGGACAGGTTTAACCGGGGAGCTGTTTTTT
J: TRBJ2-2
size: -
D: TRBD1
V: TRBV27

CDR3: CASSQASGSSYEQYF
DNA: TGTGCCAGCAGCCAAGCTAGCGGTAGCTCCTACGAGCAGTACTTC
J: TRBJ2-7
size: -
D: TRBD2
V: TRBV4-2

CDR3: CASSYTFAQGHGAVAFF
DNA: TGTGCCAGCAGCTACACCTTTGCACAGGGACATGGGGCAGTAGCTTTCTTT
J: TRBJ1-1
size: -
D: -
V: TRBV7-8

CDR3: CSASGQGAADTQYF
DNA: TGCAGTGCTAGTGGACAGGGGGCCGCAGATACGCAGTATTTT
J: TRBJ2-3
size: few
D: TRBD1
V: TRBV20-1

CDR3: CASSPSGGESGYTF
DNA: TGTGCCAGCAGCCCCTCAGGGGGAGAGTCTGGCTACACCTTC
J: TRBJ1-2
size: -
D: TRBD1
V: TRBV7-2

CDR3: CASSQIGGGLSYEQYF
DNA: TGCGCCAGCAGCCAAATCGGGGGAGGCTTATCCTACGAGCAGTACTTC
J: TRBJ2-7
size: few
D: -
V: TRBV4-1

CDR3: CASVRTSGGGKQYF
DNA: TGTGCCAGCGTCCGGACTAGCGGGGGCGGGAAGCAGTACTTC
J: TRBJ2-7
size: few
D: TRBD2
V: TRBV18

CDR3: CASSLEGRGYGYTF
DNA: TGTGCCAGCAGCTTGGAAGGCAGGGGCTATGGCTACACCTTC
J: TRBJ1-2
size: many
D: -
V: TRBV5-4

CDR3: CASSEADPGYTF
DNA: TGTGCCAGCAGTGAAGCGGACCCCGGCTACACCTTC
J: TRBJ1-2
size: -
D: -
V: TRBV6-1

CDR3: CASSLTATITEAFF
DNA: TGTGCCAGCAGCTTAACGGCAACTATCACTGAAGCTTTCTTT
J: TRBJ1-1
size: -
D: -
V: TRBV7-8

CDR3: CASSFQGPNLKNTEAFF
DNA: TGTGCCAGCAGTTTCCAGGGCCCGAACTTGAAGAACACTGAAGCTTTCTTT
J: TRBJ1-1
size: many
D: -
V: TRBV6-2/TRBV6-3

CDR3: CSADSGLAGGPDTDTQYF
DNA: TGCAGTGCTGATTCAGGACTAGCGGGGGGGCCGGACACAGATACGCAGTATTTT
J: TRBJ2-3
size: few
D: TRBD2
V: TRBV20-1

CDR3: CSVGPAGRGTEAFF
DNA: TGCAGCGTTGGGCCCGCGGGAAGGGGCACTGAAGCTTTCTTT
J: TRBJ1-1
size: few
D: -
V: TRBV29-1

CDR3: CSVFTGGKNIQYF
DNA: TGCAGTGTCTTTACAGGGGGCAAAAACATTCAGTACTTC
J: TRBJ2-4
size: many
D: TRBD1
V: TRBV20-1

CDR3: CASNGQGAPETQYF
DNA: TGTGCCAGCAACGGACAGGGAGCGCCCGAGACCCAGTACTTC
J: TRBJ2-5
size: many
D: TRBD1
V: TRBV3-1

CDR3: CASSFDRVEGYTF
DNA: TGTGCCAGCAGTTTTGACAGGGTGGAAGGCTACACCTTC
J: TRBJ1-2
size: few
D: TRBD1
V: TRBV28

CDR3: CAWSYGLAGAWQYF
DNA: TGTGCCTGGAGCTACGGGCTAGCGGGGGCTTGGCAGTATTTT
J: TRBJ2-3
size: -
D: TRBD2
V: TRBV30

CDR3: CASPGTGSNEQFF
DNA: TGTGCCAGCCCTGGGACAGGGAGCAATGAGCAGTTCTTC
J: TRBJ2-1
size: many
D: TRBD1
V: TRBV18

CDR3: CASSTPGEGQGPNQPQHF
DNA: TGTGCCAGCAGTACCCCTGGGGAGGGACAGGGACCGAATCAGCCCCAGCATTTT
J: TRBJ1-5
size: few
D: TRBD1
V: TRBV2

CDR3: CASRASGASSYEQYF
DNA: TGTGCCAGCAGGGCTAGCGGGGCGAGCTCCTACGAGCAGTACTTC
J: TRBJ2-7
size: many
D: TRBD2
V: TRBV5-4

CDR3: CASSQQTSTDTQYF
DNA: TGCGCCAGCAGCCAACAAACTAGCACAGATACGCAGTATTTT
J: TRBJ2-3
size: many
D: -
V: TRBV4-1

CDR3: CASSLLGGTYNEQFF
DNA: TGCGCCAGCAGCCTACTAGGCGGTACCTACAATGAGCAGTTCTTC
J: TRBJ2-1
size: few
D: -
V: TRBV4-1

CDR3: CSESSGGDTQYF
DNA: TGCAGCGAGTCTAGCGGGGGGGATACGCAGTATTTT
J: TRBJ2-3
size: -
D: TRBD2
V: TRBV29-1

CDR3: CSVGKRERLDTQYF
DNA: TGCAGCGTGGGGAAGCGGGAGCGTTTAGATACGCAGTATTTT
J: TRBJ2-3
size: -
D: TRBD2
V: TRBV29-1

CDR3: CASSRDAGTGYTF
DNA: TGCGCCAGCAGCCGGGACGCAGGGACTGGCTACACCTTC
J: TRBJ1-2
size: few
D: -
V: TRBV5-1

CDR3: CASSFREIGVNEQFF
DNA: TGTGCCAGCAGCTTTCGGGAGATCGGAGTCAATGAGCAGTTCTTC
J: TRBJ2-1
size: few
D: -
V: TRBV7-9

CDR3: CASSSARTDTQYF
DNA: TGTGCCAGCAGCTCAGCGCGGACAGATACGCAGTATTTT
J: TRBJ2-3
size: many
D: -
V: TRBV7-9

CDR3: CASSSTGLANTEAFF
DNA: TGTGCCAGCAGTTCGACAGGGCTAGCGAACACTGAAGCTTTCTTT
J: TRBJ1-1
size: few
D: TRBD1
V: TRBV6-5

CDR3: CASRDRDRGPHEQYF
DNA: TGTGCCAGCAGAGACCGGGACAGGGGACCCCACGAGCAGTACTTC
J: TRBJ2-7
size: few
D: TRBD1
V: TRBV27

CDR3: CSASAGGLPNEQFF
DNA: TGCAGTGCTTCGGCGGGAGGACTCCCGAATGAGCAGTTCTTC
J: TRBJ2-1
size: few
D: TRBD2
V: TRBV20-1

CDR3: CAISESGGIPSSTDTQYF
DNA: TGTGCCATCAGTGAGTCTGGCGGAATCCCTTCTAGCACAGATACGCAGTATTTT
J: TRBJ2-3
size: many
D: -
V: TRBV10-3

CDR3: CASSLGISYEQYF
DNA: TGTGCCAGCAGCTTAGGCATCTCCTACGAGCAGTACTTC
J: TRBJ2-7
size: -
D: -
V: TRBV7-3

CDR3: CASSLQGPRENTEAFF
DNA: TGCGCCAGCAGCTTACAGGGCCCGAGGGAGAACACTGAAGCTTTCTTT
J: TRBJ1-1
size: many
D: -
V: TRBV5-1

CDR3: CASSYSGTGNSPLHF
DNA: TGTGCCAGCAGTTACTCAGGGACAGGGAATTCACCCCTCCACTTT
J: TRBJ1-6
size: few
D: TRBD1
V: TRBV6-5

CDR3: CASRSPEVAYGYTF
DNA: TGTGCCAGCAGGTCTCCAGAGGTGGCTTATGGCTACACCTTC
J: TRBJ1-2
size: -
D: -
V: TRBV28

CDR3: CASSLRKETQYF
DNA: TGTGCCAGCAGCCTCAGGAAGGAGACCCAGTACTTC
J: TRBJ2-5
size: few
D: -
V: TRBV11-1

CDR3: CASSLMGLAGEEQFF
DNA: TGTGCCAGCAGCTTAATGGGACTAGCGGGAGAGGAGCAGTTCTTC
J: TRBJ2-1
size: many
D: TRBD2
V: TRBV7-9

CDR3: CASGLAPGREFF
DNA: TGTGCTAGTGGTTTGGCACCCGGCAGGGAGTTCTTC
J: TRBJ2-1
size: -
D: -
V: TRBV12-5

CDR3: CASSSRGQSTDTQYF
DNA: TGTGCCAGCAGCTCCAGGGGACAAAGCACAGATACGCAGTATTTT
J: TRBJ2-3
size: -
D: -
V: TRBV7-9

CDR3: CASSQPSRGPGPNEQFF
DNA: TGCGCCAGCAGCCAACCCTCACGGGGGCCAGGACCCAACGAGCAGTTCTTC
J: TRBJ2-1
size: many
D: -
V: TRBV4-1

CDR3: CASSANPGTGNYEQYF
DNA: TGTGCCAGCAGCGCCAACCCGGGGACAGGCAACTACGAGCAGTACTTC
J: TRBJ2-7
size: many
D: TRBD1
V: TRBV9

CDR3: CSANLAGPLNEQFF
DNA: TGCAGTGCTAACCTAGCGGGACCACTGAATGAGCAGTTCTTC
J: TRBJ2-1
size: many
D: TRBD2
V: TRBV20-1

CDR3: CASSRVSYNEQFF
DNA: TGTGCCAGCAGTCGGGTTTCCTACAATGAGCAGTTCTTC
J: TRBJ2-1
size: -
D: -
V: TRBV7-2

CDR3: CASSEESWGARNTIYF
DNA: TGTGCCAGCAGCGAAGAGTCGTGGGGGGCAAGAAACACCATATATTTT
J: TRBJ1-3
size: many
D: -
V: TRBV11-1

CDR3: CASSYDRAGANVLTF
DNA: TGTGCCAGCAGTTACGATAGGGCTGGGGCCAACGTCCTGACTTTC
J: TRBJ2-6
size: -
D: -
V: TRBV6-5

CDR3: CASSYDSALNTEAFF
DNA: TGTGCCAGCAGTTACGACAGTGCTTTGAACACTGAAGCTTTCTTT
J: TRBJ1-1
size: few
D: -
V: TRBV6-5

CDR3: CASSYEEPGQAGELFF
DNA: TGTGCCAGCAGTTATGAGGAACCCGGACAGGCCGGGGAGCTGTTTTTT
J: TRBJ2-2
size: few
D: TRBD1
V: TRBV6-7

CDR3: CASKRQGERTQYF
DNA: TGTGCCAGCAAACGACAGGGTGAGCGTACGCAGTATTTT
J: TRBJ2-3
size: few
D: TRBD1
V: TRBV6-1

CDR3: CSAIQSGTYYGYTF
DNA: TGCAGTGCTATCCAATCCGGGACATACTATGGCTACACCTTC
J: TRBJ1-2
size: few
D: -
V: TRBV20-1